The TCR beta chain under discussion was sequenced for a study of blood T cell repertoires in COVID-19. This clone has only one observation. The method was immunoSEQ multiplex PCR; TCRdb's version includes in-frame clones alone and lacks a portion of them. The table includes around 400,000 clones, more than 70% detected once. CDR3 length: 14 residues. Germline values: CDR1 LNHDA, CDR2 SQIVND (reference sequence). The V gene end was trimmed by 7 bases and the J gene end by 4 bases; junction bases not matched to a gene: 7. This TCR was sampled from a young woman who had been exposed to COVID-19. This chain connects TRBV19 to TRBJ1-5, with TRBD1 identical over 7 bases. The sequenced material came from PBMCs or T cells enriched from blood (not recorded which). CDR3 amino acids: CASTTTGINQPQHF. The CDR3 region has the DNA TGTGCCAGTACCACGACAGGGATTAATCAGCCCCAGCATTTT. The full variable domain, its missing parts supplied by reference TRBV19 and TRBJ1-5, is DGGITQSPKYLFRKEGQNVTLSCEQNLNHDAMYWYRQDPGQGLRLIYYSQIVNDFQKGDIAEGYSVSREKKESFPLTVTSAQKNPTAFYLCASTTTGINQPQHFGDGTRLSIL.